Listed below are T cell receptor beta chains from one sample, sequenced in a study of blood T cell repertoires in COVID-19. Clones were read by immunoSEQ multiplex PCR, and TCRdb kept only the in-frame ones, dropping some. Here the sample spans around 200,000 clones, 80% to 90% being singletons. Sequencing used peripheral blood. These receptors originate from a woman older than 75 with acute or convalescent COVID-19. CDR3s include the opening cysteine and the closing phenylalanine or tryptophan. Each record gives: CDR3 DNA, CDR3 protein, D gene, J gene, V gene, clone size. D genes are given only for firm matches. Expanded clones get a size class; other rows say once, few or many, or leave the size out.

TGTGCCAGCAGCTTGCGCGAAAAACTGTTTTTT CASSLREKLFF . TRBJ1-4 TRBV7-9 .
TGTGCCAGCAGCCTCTTCACGGGACAGGGTGAAGAGACCCAGTACTTC CASSLFTGQGEETQYF TRBD1 TRBJ2-5 TRBV3-1/TRBV3-2 .
TGTGCCAGCAGCCCCCGGGGTAGCGGGACGGGCAATGAGCAGTTCTTC CASSPRGSGTGNEQFF TRBD2 TRBJ2-1 TRBV7-2 .
TGCGCCAGCAGCCAAGATCTAAGGACTAGCGGGGACAATGAGCAGTTCTTC CASSQDLRTSGDNEQFF TRBD2 TRBJ2-1 TRBV4-3 .
TGTGCCAGCAGCTTAGCGGGGTCAGGGGGTTTGACTGGCTACACCTTC CASSLAGSGGLTGYTF TRBD1 TRBJ1-2 TRBV7-9 .
TGTGCCAGCAGCTTGGGGACAGGTGGGAGGTCGGGAGGCTACACCTTC CASSLGTGGRSGGYTF TRBD1 TRBJ1-2 TRBV5-4 .
TGTGCCAGCAGCTTTAGCGGACCCTCCTACGAGCAGTACTTC CASSFSGPSYEQYF . TRBJ2-7 TRBV7-2 .
TGTGCCAGCAGCTTGAGCGGGATACCCACAGATACGCAGTATTTT CASSLSGIPTDTQYF TRBD2 TRBJ2-3 TRBV7-9 .
TGTGCCAGCAGCCAAGGGGTGGTGGGAGGGACTAGCAATCAGCCCCAGCATTTT CASSQGVVGGTSNQPQHF . TRBJ1-5 TRBV3-1/TRBV3-2 .
TGTGCCAGCAGCCAAGTAGGACAGGGGGCGGGCGAGCAGTACTTC CASSQVGQGAGEQYF TRBD1 TRBJ2-7 TRBV3-1/TRBV3-2 .
TGTGCCAGCAGCTTGGGGATCTCCGGGACAGCCCAGTACTTC CASSLGISGTAQYF TRBD1 TRBJ2-7 TRBV7-2 .
TGTGCCAGCTCACTTACAGATATGAACACTGAAGCTTTCTTT CASSLTDMNTEAFF . TRBJ1-1 TRBV18 .
TGTGCCAGCAGCTTTTCGGGTCGGGAAACTGAAGCTTTCTTT CASSFSGRETEAFF . TRBJ1-1 TRBV7-9 .
TGTGCCAGCAGTTATGGGGAGCAGACTAATTCACCCCTCCACTTT CASSYGEQTNSPLHF . TRBJ1-6 TRBV6-5 few
TGTGCCAGCAGCTTGGGGCGGGACAGGGGGCTCGGCTACACCTTC CASSLGRDRGLGYTF TRBD1 TRBJ1-2 TRBV5-4 .
TGTGCCAGCAGCCGCCGGGACAGACAAGAGACCCAGTACTTC CASSRRDRQETQYF TRBD1 TRBJ2-5 TRBV7-8 .
TGTGCCAGCAGCAAAAGCGAGGGACCAAAAGCGGGAGGATCCTACAATGAGCAGTTCTTC CASSKSEGPKAGGSYNEQFF . TRBJ2-1 TRBV21-1 .
TGTGCCAGCAGCACCCTTAGCAGGGGAAGCTCACCCCTCCACTTT CASSTLSRGSSPLHF . TRBJ1-6 TRBV6-6 .
TGCGCCAGCAGCTTGGGCCGGATGGGCGACTATGGCTACACCTTC CASSLGRMGDYGYTF . TRBJ1-2 TRBV5-1 .
TGTGCCAGCAGCCCCGTCAGGGGGAGTCCTAACATTCAGTACTTC CASSPVRGSPNIQYF TRBD1 TRBJ2-4 TRBV7-2 .
TGTGCCAGAGGGGGCAGCGGGAGGGCCAGTGAGCAGTTCTTC CARGGSGRASEQFF TRBD2 TRBJ2-1 TRBV2 .
TGTGCCAGCAGCTTACTGAGCGGCAGCCTTAATGAAAAACTGTTTTTT CASSLLSGSLNEKLFF . TRBJ1-4 TRBV5-4 once
TGTGCCAGCAGCCTAGCGGCCTTCTACAATGAGCAGTTCTTC CASSLAAFYNEQFF TRBD2 TRBJ2-1 TRBV7-9 once
TGTGCCAGCAGTTTCGGGACTAGCGGAAACACCGGGGAGCTGTTTTTT CASSFGTSGNTGELFF TRBD2 TRBJ2-2 TRBV6-5 .
TGCGCCAGCAGCCAAGAGTCGGTCAGCGCCTACGAGCAGTACTTC CASSQESVSAYEQYF . TRBJ2-7 TRBV4-3 .
TGTGCCAGTAGGGGACTTTGGAACACTGAAGCTTTCTTT CASRGLWNTEAFF . TRBJ1-1 TRBV6-5 .
TGTGCCAGCAGTGAAGGGCGGCACAGGATCGCTTTCTTT CASSEGRHRIAFF . TRBJ1-1 TRBV6-1 .
TGCGCCAGCAGCTTGGGGGAGGGGCTTCAGCCCCAGCATTTT CASSLGEGLQPQHF . TRBJ1-5 TRBV5-1 once
TGTGCCAGCAGTTCCAGGGTCCTTGGTAGCAATCAGCCCCAGCATTTT CASSSRVLGSNQPQHF . TRBJ1-5 TRBV6-2/TRBV6-3 .
TGTGCCACCAGTGATCCGGGACAGCCGAACACCGGGGAGCTGTTTTTT CATSDPGQPNTGELFF TRBD1 TRBJ2-2 TRBV24-1 .
TGTGCCAGCAGCGAGGACAGGGACACTGAAGCTTTCTTT CASSEDRDTEAFF TRBD1 TRBJ1-1 TRBV11-3 .
TGTGCCAGCAGCTCCTCGGGATATAATTCACCCCTCCACTTT CASSSSGYNSPLHF . TRBJ1-6 TRBV9 .
TGTGCCAGCAGCTTAGTCCAGGGCACTGAAGCTTTCTTT CASSLVQGTEAFF . TRBJ1-1 TRBV7-8 .
TGTGCCAGCAGTTACACGGGACAGGGGAATCAGCCCCAGCATTTT CASSYTGQGNQPQHF TRBD1 TRBJ1-5 TRBV6-2/TRBV6-3 .
TGTGCCAGCAGTCTCCGACAGGGAAAGAACACCTTC CASSLRQGKNTF TRBD1 TRBJ1-2 TRBV28 .
TGTGCCAGCAGCTATACACGGAACACTGAAGCTTTCTTT CASSYTRNTEAFF . TRBJ1-1 TRBV5-6 .
TGCAGCCTAATGGGGACTCTAGCGAGGAATGAGCAGTTCTTC CSLMGTLARNEQFF . TRBJ2-1 TRBV29-1 .